What follows are 3 T cell receptor beta chains derived from one specimen sequenced in a study of OX40 agonist ivuxolimab in advanced cancers. This table comes from immunoSEQ multiplex PCR, and its TCRdb copy is limited to in-frame clones, with some not included. The data show about 48,000 clones, around 90% seen once. Sequenced material: CD4+ or CD8+ T cells sorted from blood, taken in a trial of the OX40 agonist ivuxolimab. The receptors shown here come from an adult with an advanced solid tumor such as melanoma, head and neck, liver or kidney cancer.

V gene TRBV4-1 combines with J gene TRBJ2-7; D ambiguous. This CDR3 region has 13 residues. Trimming removed 1 base from V and 4 bases from J, with 8 bases in between. Germline V gives CDR1 MGHRA, CDR2 YSYEKL. CDR3 bases: TGCGCCAGCAGCCAAGTTGGGGATTACGAGCAGTACGTC. Translation gives CASSQVGDYEQYV.

The chain uses TRBV5-6 and TRBJ1-1, with D hard to call. V was clipped by 1 base and J by 2 bases, with 0 bases between them. This CDR3 is 11 amino acids long. CDR1 and CDR2 from the germline V gene are SGHDT and YYEEEE. This CDR3 reads CASSLNTEAFF. The DNA for the CDR3 is TGTGCCAGCAGCTTGAACACTGAAGCTTTCTTT.

This chain joins TRBV5-6 and TRBJ1-5, with D hard to call. The germline gives CDR1 SGHDT, CDR2 YYEEEE. CDR3 length: 16 residues. Trimming shortened V by 0 bases and J by 0 bases, and 10 bases separated the two germline ends. The CDR3 loop is CASSLGAQYSNQPQHF. The CDR3 nucleotides are TGTGCCAGCAGCTTGGGGGCACAGTATAGCAATCAGCCCCAGCATTTT.